Listed below are T cell receptor beta chains from one sample, sequenced in a study of blood T cell repertoires in COVID-19. Sequenced by immunoSEQ multiplex PCR; TCRdb stores in-frame clones only, minus some. Altogether about 73,000 clones are present, nearly 90% being singletons, with the ten largest covering roughly 9.6%. Sequencing was performed on peripheral blood. These receptors all stem from an elderly man with acute or convalescent COVID-19. CDR3s include the opening cysteine and the closing phenylalanine or tryptophan. The order of the fields is V gene, J gene, D gene, clone size, CDR3 protein, CDR3 DNA. A D gene is named only where the DNA matches it firmly. Some rows have no size entry. The others give once, few or many, or a class for an expanded clone.

V: TRBV11-3
J: TRBJ2-1
D: -
size: -
CDR3: CASGYGNEQFF
DNA: TGTGCCAGCGGATACGGGAATGAGCAGTTCTTC

V: TRBV3-1/TRBV3-2
J: TRBJ2-1
D: -
size: -
CDR3: CASSQWGTSYNEQFF
DNA: TGTGCCAGCAGCCAATGGGGGACATCATACAATGAGCAGTTCTTC

V: TRBV6-6
J: TRBJ1-6
D: TRBD1
size: -
CDR3: CASRRPGQGAENSPLHF
DNA: TGTGCCAGCAGGCGACCGGGACAGGGGGCAGAGAATTCACCCCTCCACTTT

V: TRBV11-2
J: TRBJ1-6
D: -
size: -
CDR3: CASSLTRYSPLHF
DNA: TGTGCCAGCAGCTTGACTAGATATTCACCCCTCCACTTT

V: TRBV5-1
J: TRBJ1-4
D: -
size: once
CDR3: CASSETGPDEKLFF
DNA: TGCGCCAGCAGCGAGACAGGTCCGGATGAAAAACTGTTTTTT

V: TRBV5-1
J: TRBJ2-3
D: -
size: -
CDR3: CASSLGQPGVDTQYF
DNA: TGCGCCAGCAGCTTGGGGCAGCCAGGGGTAGATACGCAGTATTTT

V: TRBV6-1
J: TRBJ2-7
D: -
size: -
CDR3: CASSETFSSSYEQYF
DNA: TGTGCCAGCAGTGAAACGTTTAGCAGCTCCTACGAGCAGTACTTC

V: TRBV3-1/TRBV3-2
J: TRBJ2-7
D: TRBD2
size: few
CDR3: CASSQEASGRGEQYF
DNA: TGTGCCAGCAGCCAAGAGGCTAGCGGGAGGGGCGAGCAGTACTTC

V: TRBV9
J: TRBJ1-5
D: -
size: once
CDR3: CASSRGIDMFGNQPQHF
DNA: TGTGCCAGCAGTCGGGGGATTGACATGTTTGGCAATCAGCCCCAGCATTTT

V: TRBV9
J: TRBJ1-5
D: -
size: -
CDR3: CASSVSGTGLEPQHF
DNA: TGTGCCAGCAGCGTTTCCGGGACTGGGTTGGAGCCCCAGCATTTT

V: TRBV10-1
J: TRBJ1-1
D: -
size: once
CDR3: CASTPTGSNTEAFF
DNA: TGCGCCAGCACTCCGACAGGTTCGAACACTGAAGCTTTCTTT

V: TRBV9
J: TRBJ2-1
D: TRBD1
size: -
CDR3: CASSPRDREQFF
DNA: TGTGCCAGCAGCCCCCGGGACAGAGAGCAGTTCTTC

V: TRBV24-1
J: TRBJ2-1
D: TRBD2
size: -
CDR3: CATSDQAGGIYNEQFF
DNA: TGTGCCACCAGTGACCAAGCGGGGGGGATTTACAATGAGCAGTTCTTC

V: TRBV5-1
J: TRBJ1-1
D: -
size: -
CDR3: CASSLGRNTEAFF
DNA: TGCGCCAGCAGCTTGGGCAGGAACACTGAAGCTTTCTTT

V: TRBV9
J: TRBJ2-3
D: -
size: once
CDR3: CASSVADNGDTQYF
DNA: TGTGCCAGCAGCGTAGCGGACAACGGTGATACGCAGTATTTT

V: TRBV29-1
J: TRBJ1-1
D: TRBD1
size: few
CDR3: CSVAAPGQGFEAFF
DNA: TGCAGCGTTGCTGCCCCGGGACAGGGCTTTGAAGCTTTCTTT

V: TRBV5-1
J: TRBJ1-2
D: -
size: -
CDR3: CASSLEAINYVYTF
DNA: TGCGCCAGCAGCTTGGAGGCAATTAACTATGTCTACACCTTC

V: TRBV15
J: TRBJ2-3
D: -
size: -
CDR3: CATSPGWDTQYF
DNA: TGTGCCACCAGCCCAGGATGGGATACGCAGTATTTT

V: TRBV9
J: TRBJ1-3
D: TRBD1
size: -
CDR3: CASSVAPRGQDTIYF
DNA: TGTGCCAGCAGCGTAGCCCCTAGGGGGCAGGACACCATATATTTT

V: TRBV6-5
J: TRBJ1-2
D: TRBD1
size: -
CDR3: CASSPNRGYGYTF
DNA: TGTGCCAGCAGTCCCAACAGGGGGTATGGCTACACCTTC

V: TRBV18
J: TRBJ2-1
D: TRBD2
size: -
CDR3: CASSPPGTNYNEQFF
DNA: TGTGCCAGCTCACCACCAGGGACTAACTACAATGAGCAGTTCTTC

V: TRBV27
J: TRBJ2-7
D: TRBD2
size: once
CDR3: CASSGSASGSYEQYF
DNA: TGTGCCAGCAGTGGTTCGGCTAGCGGTAGCTACGAGCAGTACTTC

V: TRBV5-1
J: TRBJ1-1
D: -
size: -
CDR3: CASSLTGGLNTEAFF
DNA: TGCGCCAGCAGCTTGACGGGGGGCCTGAACACTGAAGCTTTCTTT

V: TRBV7-3
J: TRBJ2-1
D: TRBD2
size: -
CDR3: CASSLRVESGITSYNEQFF
DNA: TGTGCCAGCAGCTTAAGGGTCGAGAGCGGGATAACCTCCTACAATGAGCAGTTCTTC

V: TRBV18
J: TRBJ2-7
D: TRBD2
size: few
CDR3: CASSSPRGGYEQYF
DNA: TGTGCCAGCTCATCCCCCCGGGGGGGCTACGAGCAGTACTTC

V: TRBV14
J: TRBJ2-3
D: TRBD2
size: -
CDR3: CASSQKLAGGKDTQYF
DNA: TGTGCCAGCAGCCAGAAACTAGCGGGAGGAAAAGATACGCAGTATTTT

V: TRBV3-1/TRBV3-2
J: TRBJ2-3
D: -
size: -
CDR3: CASSQGLESDTQYF
DNA: TGTGCCAGCAGCCAGGGGCTCGAATCAGATACGCAGTATTTT

V: TRBV7-9
J: TRBJ1-5
D: -
size: -
CDR3: CASSPTGNNQPQHF
DNA: TGTGCCAGCAGCCCTACAGGGAACAATCAGCCCCAGCATTTT

V: TRBV2
J: TRBJ1-1
D: -
size: -
CDR3: CASSRGYTEAFF
DNA: TGTGCCAGCAGTCGGGGATACACTGAAGCTTTCTTT

V: TRBV2
J: TRBJ1-3
D: -
size: -
CDR3: CASSEGLPGNTIYF
DNA: TGTGCCAGCAGTGAGGGCCTACCGGGAAACACCATATATTTT

V: TRBV5-1
J: TRBJ2-7
D: -
size: -
CDR3: CASSLNGDTSYEQYF
DNA: TGCGCCAGCAGCTTGAATGGGGACACTTCCTACGAGCAGTACTTC

V: TRBV6-5
J: TRBJ1-1
D: -
size: -
CDR3: CASSPRAPSEAFF
DNA: TGTGCCAGCAGCCCCAGGGCCCCATCTGAAGCTTTCTTT

V: TRBV27
J: TRBJ2-3
D: TRBD2
size: -
CDR3: CASSSLRLAGRTDTQYF
DNA: TGTGCCAGCAGTTCTCTGAGACTAGCTGGGAGGACAGATACGCAGTATTTT

V: TRBV29-1
J: TRBJ2-1
D: -
size: -
CDR3: CSVEDGAGIHNEQFF
DNA: TGCAGCGTTGAAGATGGAGCCGGGATCCACAATGAGCAGTTCTTC

V: TRBV21-1
J: TRBJ1-1
D: -
size: -
CDR3: CASSMEGRTEAFF
DNA: TGTGCCAGCAGCATGGAGGGGCGAACTGAAGCTTTCTTT

V: TRBV5-1
J: TRBJ1-2
D: -
size: -
CDR3: CASSLGSRANYGYTF
DNA: TGCGCCAGCAGCTTGGGAAGCCGGGCTAACTATGGCTACACCTTC

V: TRBV19
J: TRBJ2-7
D: -
size: -
CDR3: CASSIGGMGREQYF
DNA: TGTGCCAGTAGTATTGGCGGGATGGGTCGGGAGCAGTACTTC

V: TRBV9
J: TRBJ1-5
D: TRBD1
size: -
CDR3: CASSFDRGPDNQPQHF
DNA: TGTGCCAGCAGCTTCGACAGGGGGCCTGACAATCAGCCCCAGCATTTT

V: TRBV5-1
J: TRBJ2-7
D: TRBD1
size: once
CDR3: CASSHGTGPYEQYF
DNA: TGCGCCAGCAGCCACGGGACAGGTCCCTACGAGCAGTACTTC

V: TRBV13
J: TRBJ2-2
D: TRBD1
size: -
CDR3: CASSPLAGGNTGELFF
DNA: TGTGCCAGTAGCCCCCTTGCAGGGGGAAACACCGGGGAGCTGTTTTTT

V: TRBV5-1
J: TRBJ2-5
D: -
size: once
CDR3: CASSLAGIREETQYF
DNA: TGCGCCAGCAGCTTGGCAGGGATAAGGGAAGAGACCCAGTACTTC

V: TRBV23-1
J: TRBJ1-5
D: TRBD1
size: -
CDR3: CASSLRGDRRDQPQHF
DNA: TGCGCCAGCAGTCTAAGAGGGGACAGGAGAGATCAGCCCCAGCATTTT

V: TRBV29-1
J: TRBJ2-7
D: TRBD1
size: once
CDR3: CSVVRTGGDEQYF
DNA: TGCAGCGTTGTAAGGACAGGGGGCGACGAGCAGTACTTC

V: TRBV5-1
J: TRBJ2-7
D: TRBD1
size: -
CDR3: CASSFGGTGGYEQYF
DNA: TGCGCCAGCAGCTTTGGCGGGACAGGAGGCTACGAGCAGTACTTC

V: TRBV2
J: TRBJ1-5
D: -
size: -
CDR3: CASSDRGIQPQHF
DNA: TGTGCCAGCAGTGACCGGGGGATTCAGCCCCAGCATTTT

V: TRBV5-1
J: TRBJ2-1
D: -
size: -
CDR3: CASSLAGFNEQFF
DNA: TGCGCCAGCAGCTTGGCAGGGTTCAATGAGCAGTTCTTC

V: TRBV3-1/TRBV3-2
J: TRBJ2-5
D: TRBD1
size: -
CDR3: CASSQPTGDQETQYF
DNA: TGTGCCAGCAGCCAACCTACAGGGGACCAAGAGACCCAGTACTTC

V: TRBV3-1/TRBV3-2
J: TRBJ2-1
D: TRBD1
size: -
CDR3: CASSRGQGDYNEQFF
DNA: TGTGCCAGCAGCCGCGGACAGGGGGATTACAATGAGCAGTTCTTC

V: TRBV4-1
J: TRBJ2-5
D: -
size: -
CDR3: CASSPPPSPLTDFQETQYF
DNA: TGCGCCAGCAGCCCCCCACCGAGTCCTTTGACGGACTTCCAAGAGACCCAGTACTTC

V: TRBV10-3
J: TRBJ1-2
D: TRBD1
size: -
CDR3: CAISMIDRGYGYTF
DNA: TGTGCCATCAGTATGATAGACAGGGGCTATGGCTACACCTTC

V: TRBV6-5
J: TRBJ2-2
D: TRBD2
size: -
CDR3: CASRSLAEGTGELFF
DNA: TGTGCCAGCAGAAGTCTAGCGGAAGGGACCGGGGAGCTGTTTTTT

V: TRBV19
J: TRBJ2-2
D: -
size: -
CDR3: CASSIRGNTGELFF
DNA: TGTGCCAGTAGTATTCGGGGAAACACCGGGGAGCTGTTTTTT

V: TRBV12-3/TRBV12-4
J: TRBJ1-3
D: -
size: -
CDR3: CASSSRSGNTIYF
DNA: TGTGCCAGCAGTTCCAGGTCTGGAAACACCATATATTTT

V: TRBV7-9
J: TRBJ1-6
D: -
size: large
CDR3: CASSVPDQGSSYNSPLHF
DNA: TGTGCCAGCAGCGTCCCGGATCAGGGGAGCTCCTATAATTCACCCCTCCACTTT